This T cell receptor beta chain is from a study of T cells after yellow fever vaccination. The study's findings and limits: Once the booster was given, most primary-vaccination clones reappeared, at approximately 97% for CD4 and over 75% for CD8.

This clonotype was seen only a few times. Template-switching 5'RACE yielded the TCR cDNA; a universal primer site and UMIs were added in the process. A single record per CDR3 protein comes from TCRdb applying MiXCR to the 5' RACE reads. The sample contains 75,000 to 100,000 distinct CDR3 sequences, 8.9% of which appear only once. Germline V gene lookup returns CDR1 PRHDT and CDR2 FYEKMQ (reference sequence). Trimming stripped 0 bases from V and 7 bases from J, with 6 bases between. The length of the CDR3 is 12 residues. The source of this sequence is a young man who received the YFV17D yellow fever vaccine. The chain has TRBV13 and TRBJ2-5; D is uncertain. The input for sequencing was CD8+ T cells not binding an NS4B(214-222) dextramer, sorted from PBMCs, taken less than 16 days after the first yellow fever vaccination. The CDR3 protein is CASSLGSATQYF. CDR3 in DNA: TGTGCCAGCAGCTTAGGCTCGGCGACCCAGTACTTC.